This entry is about one T cell receptor (beta chain). Its antigen is not identified. Germline CDR1 and CDR2: LGHNA and YNFKEQ. This CDR3 has 18 amino acids. V was cut by 0 bases and J by 4 bases, with 16 bases left in between. Amplification used 60 Vbeta primers and 13 Jbeta primers. The table came from immunoSEQ multiplex PCR; TCRdb's copy has only in-frame clones and leaves some out. The sample comprises about 140,000 clones, around 78% of which are singletons, and roughly 3% rests with the top ten. This specimen belongs to a study of cytomegalovirus exposure and HLA in healthy donors. Study-wide results and limits: What TCR beta sequences reportedly achieved was accurate prediction of HLA-A and HLA-B alleles in most subjects.

This clonotype was obtained from a male donor in good health and CMV-seronegative. The sequenced material came from PBMCs. The rearrangement uses TRBV4-2 and TRBJ2-6, with D tentatively TRBD2 (6 bases). DNA for the CDR3: TGTGCCAGCAGCCAAGATTTACGCGGGGTAGGCGGGGCCAACGTCCTGACTTTC. It specifies CASSQDLRGVGGANVLTF.